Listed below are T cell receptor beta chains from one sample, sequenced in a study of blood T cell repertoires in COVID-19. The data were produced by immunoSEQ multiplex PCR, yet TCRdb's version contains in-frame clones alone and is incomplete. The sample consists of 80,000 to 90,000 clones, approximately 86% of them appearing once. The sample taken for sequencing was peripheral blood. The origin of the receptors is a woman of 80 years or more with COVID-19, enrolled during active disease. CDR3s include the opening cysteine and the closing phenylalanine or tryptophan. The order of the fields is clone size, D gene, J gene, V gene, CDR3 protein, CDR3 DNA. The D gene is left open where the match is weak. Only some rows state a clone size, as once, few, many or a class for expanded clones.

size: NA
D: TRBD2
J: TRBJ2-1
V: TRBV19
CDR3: CASSWRLAPGEQFF
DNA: TGTGCCAGTAGTTGGAGACTAGCGCCCGGGGAGCAGTTCTTC

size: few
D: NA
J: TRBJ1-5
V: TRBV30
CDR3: CAWSVGGKGQPQHF
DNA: TGTGCCTGGAGTGTAGGGGGTAAGGGTCAGCCCCAGCATTTT

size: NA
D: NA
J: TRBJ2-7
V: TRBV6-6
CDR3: CASSYYQAGYEQYF
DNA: TGTGCCAGCAGTTACTACCAGGCAGGCTACGAGCAGTACTTC

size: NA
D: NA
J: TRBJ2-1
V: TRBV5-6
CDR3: CASSLGVGPYNEQFF
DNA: TGTGCCAGCAGCTTGGGAGTGGGGCCTTACAATGAGCAGTTCTTC

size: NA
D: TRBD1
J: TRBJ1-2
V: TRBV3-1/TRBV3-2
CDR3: CASSRGTGQGYTF
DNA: TGTGCCAGCAGCCGAGGGACAGGTCAGGGCTACACCTTC

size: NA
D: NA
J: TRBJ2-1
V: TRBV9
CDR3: CASSKGGDSYNEQFF
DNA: TGTGCCAGCAGCAAAGGGGGGGACTCCTACAATGAGCAGTTCTTC

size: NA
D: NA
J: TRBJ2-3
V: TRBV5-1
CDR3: CASSSLADTQYF
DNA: TGCGCCAGCAGCTCTCTAGCGGATACGCAGTATTTT

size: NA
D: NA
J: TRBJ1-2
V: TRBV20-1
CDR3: CSAPRGEGYTF
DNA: TGCAGTGCGCCAAGGGGTGAGGGCTACACCTTC

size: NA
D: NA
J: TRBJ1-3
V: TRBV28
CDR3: CASREQVGGNTIYF
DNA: TGTGCCAGCAGAGAACAGGTTGGGGGAAACACCATATATTTT

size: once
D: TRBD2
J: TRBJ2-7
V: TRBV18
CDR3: CASSPSSGSYEQYF
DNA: TGTGCCAGCTCACCATCGAGCGGGAGTTACGAGCAGTACTTC

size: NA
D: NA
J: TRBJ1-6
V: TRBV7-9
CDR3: CASRIGEGSPLHF
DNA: TGTGCCAGCAGGATCGGGGAGGGATCACCCCTCCACTTT

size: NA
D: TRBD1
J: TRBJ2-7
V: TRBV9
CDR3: CASKGQGGSEQYF
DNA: TGTGCCAGCAAGGGACAGGGGGGATCCGAGCAGTACTTC

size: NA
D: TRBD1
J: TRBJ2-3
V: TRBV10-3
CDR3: CAISPGQGRADTQYF
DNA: TGTGCCATCAGTCCCGGACAGGGTAGGGCAGATACGCAGTATTTT

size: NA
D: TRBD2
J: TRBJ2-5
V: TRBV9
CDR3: CASSPSGGSNQETQYF
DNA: TGTGCCAGCAGCCCCTCGGGGGGTTCGAACCAAGAGACCCAGTACTTC

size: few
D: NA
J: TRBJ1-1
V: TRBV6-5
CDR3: CASSSLQGGYTEAFF
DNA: TGTGCCAGCAGTTCCCTACAGGGAGGGTACACTGAAGCTTTCTTT

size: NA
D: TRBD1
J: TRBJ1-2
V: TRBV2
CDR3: CASSAGQTYGYTF
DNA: TGTGCCAGCAGTGCGGGACAGACCTATGGCTACACCTTC

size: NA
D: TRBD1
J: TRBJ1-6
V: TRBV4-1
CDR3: CASSWQGASPLHF
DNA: TGCGCCAGCAGCTGGCAGGGGGCCTCACCCCTCCACTTT

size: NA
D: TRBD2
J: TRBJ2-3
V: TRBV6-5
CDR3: CASGIGGGSDTQYF
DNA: TGTGCCAGCGGGATTGGGGGGGGGTCAGATACGCAGTATTTT

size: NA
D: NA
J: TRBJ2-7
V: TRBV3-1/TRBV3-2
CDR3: CASGTTYSYEQYF
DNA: TGTGCCAGCGGAACTACCTACTCCTACGAGCAGTACTTC

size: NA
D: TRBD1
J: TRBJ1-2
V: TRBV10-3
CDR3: CAINGQGYGYTF
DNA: TGTGCCATCAACGGACAGGGCTATGGCTACACCTTC

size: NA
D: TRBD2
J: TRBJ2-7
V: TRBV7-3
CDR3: CASSLTLAGVSEQYF
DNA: TGTGCCAGCAGCTTAACCCTAGCGGGAGTCTCCGAGCAGTACTTC

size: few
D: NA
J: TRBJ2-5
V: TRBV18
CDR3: CASSPRTSGGFGETQYF
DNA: TGTGCCAGCTCACCACGGACTTCAGGGGGGTTTGGGGAGACCCAGTACTTC

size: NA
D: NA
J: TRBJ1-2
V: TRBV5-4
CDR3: CASSLDSYGYTF
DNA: TGTGCCAGCAGCCTGGACAGCTATGGCTACACCTTC

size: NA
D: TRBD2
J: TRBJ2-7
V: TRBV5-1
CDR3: CASSETSGNSYEQYF
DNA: TGCGCCAGCAGCGAAACTAGCGGGAACTCCTACGAGCAGTACTTC

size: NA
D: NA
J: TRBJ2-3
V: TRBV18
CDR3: CASSPVGGHTDTQYF
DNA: TGTGCCAGCTCACCAGTGGGGGGGCACACAGATACGCAGTATTTT

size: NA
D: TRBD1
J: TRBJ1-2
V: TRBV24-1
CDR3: CATSDPGQGVGYTF
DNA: TGTGCCACCAGTGATCCCGGACAGGGGGTTGGCTACACCTTC

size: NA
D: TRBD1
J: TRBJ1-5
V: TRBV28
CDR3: CASSLISGTGVMWPQHF
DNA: TGTGCCAGCAGTTTAATTTCCGGGACAGGGGTTATGTGGCCCCAGCATTTT

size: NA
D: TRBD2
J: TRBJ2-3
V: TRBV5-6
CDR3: CASSTGLAADTQYF
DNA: TGTGCCAGCAGCACAGGACTAGCGGCAGATACGCAGTATTTT

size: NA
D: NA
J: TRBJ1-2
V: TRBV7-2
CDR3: CASSIQGYGYTF
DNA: TGTGCCAGCAGCATACAGGGCTATGGCTACACCTTC

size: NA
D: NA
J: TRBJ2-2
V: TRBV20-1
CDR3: CSAQNTGELFF
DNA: TGCAGTGCCCAGAACACCGGGGAGCTGTTTTTT

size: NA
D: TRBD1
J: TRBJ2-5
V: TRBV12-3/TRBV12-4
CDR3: CASNLGGGETQYF
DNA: TGTGCCAGCAACCTAGGGGGCGGAGAGACCCAGTACTTC

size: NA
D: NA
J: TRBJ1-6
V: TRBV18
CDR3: CASSPIGQSPDSPLHF
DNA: TGTGCCAGCTCACCCATAGGACAGAGTCCTGATTCACCCCTCCACTTT

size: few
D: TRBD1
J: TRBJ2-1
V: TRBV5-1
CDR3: CASSHGGGQGIYSSYNEQFF
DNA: TGCGCCAGCAGCCATGGCGGGGGACAGGGAATCTATAGCTCCTACAATGAGCAGTTCTTC

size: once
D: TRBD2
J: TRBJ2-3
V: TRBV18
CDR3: CASSPFLAGSTDTQYF
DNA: TGTGCCAGCTCACCATTCCTAGCGGGGAGCACAGATACGCAGTATTTT

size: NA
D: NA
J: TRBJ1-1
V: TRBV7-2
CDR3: CASSLSGMAFF
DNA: TGTGCCAGCAGCTTATCGGGAATGGCTTTCTTT

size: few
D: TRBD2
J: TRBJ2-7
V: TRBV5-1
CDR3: CASSSTSGSDEQYF
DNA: TGCGCCAGCAGCTCGACTAGCGGGTCCGACGAGCAGTACTTC

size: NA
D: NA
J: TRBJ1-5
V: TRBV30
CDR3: CAWSVGAWQPQHF
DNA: TGTGCCTGGAGTGTGGGGGCTTGGCAGCCCCAGCATTTT